This TCR beta chain was captured by sequencing in a study of control samples from healthy donors and cancer patients. Assay used: immunoSEQ multiplex PCR; TCRdb lists only in-frame clones, some missing. The table lists about 26,000 clones, more than 75% of them singletons. This CDR3 contains 13 residues. Trimming took 0 bases from V and 3 from J, leaving 4 bases between them. The germline V gene has CDR1 SGDLS and CDR2 YYNGEE. The sequenced sample consisted of PBMCs. The chain combines TRBV9 with TRBJ1-3; D unresolved. This clonotype was sampled from a man aged 55 to 69 with colorectal cancer. The CDR3 sequence: CASSVADGNTIYF. CDR3 bases: TGTGCCAGCAGCGTAGCCGATGGAAACACCATATATTTT.